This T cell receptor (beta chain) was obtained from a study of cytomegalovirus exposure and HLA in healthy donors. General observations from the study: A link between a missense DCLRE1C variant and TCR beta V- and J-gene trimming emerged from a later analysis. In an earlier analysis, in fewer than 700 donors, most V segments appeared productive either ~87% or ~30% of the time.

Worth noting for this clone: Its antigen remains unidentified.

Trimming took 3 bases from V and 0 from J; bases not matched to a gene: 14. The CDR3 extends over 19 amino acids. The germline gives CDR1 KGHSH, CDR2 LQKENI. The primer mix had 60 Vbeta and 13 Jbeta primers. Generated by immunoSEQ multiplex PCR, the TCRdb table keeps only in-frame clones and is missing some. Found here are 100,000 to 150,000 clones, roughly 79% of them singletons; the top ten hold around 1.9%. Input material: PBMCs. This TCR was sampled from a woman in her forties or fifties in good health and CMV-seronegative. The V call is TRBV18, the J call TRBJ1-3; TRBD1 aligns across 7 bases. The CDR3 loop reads CASSPLLTPDRLSGNTIYF. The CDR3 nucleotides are TGTGCCAGCTCACCGCTTTTGACGCCGGACAGGCTCTCTGGAAACACCATATATTTT.